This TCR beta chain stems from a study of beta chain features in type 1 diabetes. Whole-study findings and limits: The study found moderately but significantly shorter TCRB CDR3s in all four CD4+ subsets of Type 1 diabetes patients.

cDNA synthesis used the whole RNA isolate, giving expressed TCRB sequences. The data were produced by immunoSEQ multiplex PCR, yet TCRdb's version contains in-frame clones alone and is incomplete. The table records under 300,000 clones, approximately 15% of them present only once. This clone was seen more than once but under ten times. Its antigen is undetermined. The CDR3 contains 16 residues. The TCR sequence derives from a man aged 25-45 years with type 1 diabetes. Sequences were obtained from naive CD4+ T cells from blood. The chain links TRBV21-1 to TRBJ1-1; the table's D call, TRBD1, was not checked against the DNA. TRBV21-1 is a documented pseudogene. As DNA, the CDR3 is TGTGCCAGCAGTCCGGGACAGGGCCCGTGGGACACTGAAGCTTTCTTT. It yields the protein CASSPGQGPWDTEAFF.